This paragraph covers one T cell receptor (beta chain) sequence. The antigen it binds to is not known. No qualities accompany the bases; no much larger clone lies one base away. Germline trimming: 0 bases from V, 3 bases from J; junction bases outside gene matches: 8. Inclusive of the bounding cysteine and phenylalanine, the CDR3 is 18 residues long. The read is trimmed to its CDR3 DNA, 54 bases read in frame from base 1. The CDR1 and CDR2 encoded by the germline V gene (reference sequence) are LNHNV and YYDKDF. This sample is part of a study of blood T cell repertoires in COVID-19 (dated by TCRdb to about 2020). As for the study more broadly: Collaborator samples came from the United States, Italy and Spain and covered acute and convalescent phases of COVID-19. A de-identified subject ID, COVID-19 status, age in years and sex were almost always included in the sample metadata. HLA class I and class II types, where available, came from metadata supplied by the sample provider rather than from assay-based typing. The samples were drawn from two sources: the first 160 participants of the ongoing ImmuneRACE study, and 1,000 to 1,500 subjects contributed by 6 global collaborators. The repertoires were released in a freely available public database meant as a resource for research on the immune response to SARS-CoV-2. The prospective study material was composed of cDNA or gDNA derived from T cells, B-cell-depleted T cells, or PBMCs. Deeply sampled blood TCRbeta repertoires from subjects exposed to, actively infected with, or recovered from COVID-19 were included in the dataset.

TCRbeta CDR3 regions were amplified from genomic DNA using the immunoSEQ Assay, a bias-controlled multiplex PCR. Under the source paper's analysis protocol: Nucleated cell counts per sample were estimated from amplification of reference gene primers within the assay. To quantify the absolute abundance of each unique TCRbeta CDR3 rearrangement, sequence reads were collapsed and filtered. Productive Simpson clonality was computed per sample as the square root of Simpson's diversity index over productive rearrangements. TCRdb obtained this table from immuneACCESS and retained in-frame rearrangements with V and J assigned. These tables miss some clones; where compared with another copy, unresolved V genes account for less than half of the shortfall, and the remainder is unexplained. The D gene and trimming were derived from the DNA, and the V and J assignments and clone size from that table. The sample yields about 180,000 clones; approximately 83% were counted once. 9.5% to 13% of the sample is held by the ten biggest clonotypes.

Each collaborating institution followed its own protocols to collect whole blood in K2EDTA tubes. For TCRbeta analysis, collaborators shipped samples in one of three forms: frozen whole blood, isolated PBMCs, or DNA extracted from either of those sample types. Results and caveats for the whole study, not just this receptor: The quantity of clinical and demographic metadata differed by source and by participant and was supplied without curation.

The sequenced sample consisted of peripheral blood. This chain is built from TRBV15 and TRBJ2-6; a stretch of 7 junction bases matches TRBD1. The origin of this receptor is a human donor with active or convalescent COVID-19. The donor label of this sample is uncertain. The DNA is TGTGCCACCAGCAGAGATAGAATAGGGGGCGGTGGGGCCAACGTCCTGACTTTC. This sequence encodes CATSRDRIGGGGANVLTF.